What follows are 10 T cell receptor beta chains derived from one specimen sequenced in a study of OX40 agonist ivuxolimab in advanced cancers. Assay used: immunoSEQ multiplex PCR; TCRdb lists only in-frame clones, some missing. The repertoire includes tens of thousands of clones, roughly 80% of them detected once, and 0.6% to 0.8% sits in the top ten. The sequencing here drew on CD4+ or CD8+ T cells sorted from blood, taken in a trial of the OX40 agonist ivuxolimab. These receptors came from an adult with an advanced solid tumor such as melanoma, head and neck, liver or kidney cancer.

The genes are TRBV29-1 and TRBJ1-2; TRBD1 might be the D (5 bases). This CDR3 has 13 amino acids. V gave up 6 bases and J gave up 3 bases, with 14 bases separating them. Germline values: CDR1 SQVTM, CDR2 ANQGSEA. This chain's CDR3 is CSVAYLGDYGYTF. The CDR3 DNA follows: TGCAGCGTGGCCTACCTGGGGGACTATGGCTACACCTTC.

This clone came up once. The V and J genes are TRBV7-2 and TRBJ1-2; 8 nucleotides align to TRBD1. The trim removed 5 bases at V and 4 bases at J, leaving 3 bases unmatched. The CDR3 runs 13 residues. Germline V gives CDR1 SGHTA, CDR2 FQGNSA. The CDR3 spells CASSPGGSYGYTF. DNA of the CDR3: TGTGCCAGCAGCCCAGGGGGCAGCTATGGCTACACCTTC.

The chain uses TRBV6-5 and TRBJ1-2, with D hard to call. In germline, CDR1 is MNHEY, CDR2 SVGAGI. The V and J ends lost 10 bases and 2 bases respectively, with 8 bases between them. The length of the CDR3 is 11 residues. DNA of the CDR3: TGTGCCACCAAAGGGAACTATGGCTACACCTTC. This gives the protein CATKGNYGYTF.

This chain joins TRBV18 and TRBJ2-3; D unresolved. This CDR3 has 18 amino acids. CDR1 is KGHSH, CDR2 LQKENI, per germline. Trimming left V 0 bases short and J 0 bases short, with 16 bases between. The DNA of the CDR3 is TGTGCCAGCTCACCACCGTTGATTGGCCCACCTAGCACAGATACGCAGTATTTT. Translated, it gives CASSPPLIGPPSTDTQYF.

This clone was counted only a few times. This chain joins TRBV6-5 and TRBJ1-2; possibly TRBD1 for D (6 bases). Per germline, CDR1 MNHEY and CDR2 SVGAGI. Between the trimmed V and J ends, which lost 6 bases and 4 bases, there was a span of 12 bases. The CDR3 covers 13 residues. The chain's CDR3 is CASSPTGTYGYTF. CDR3 DNA sequence: TGTGCCAGCAGCCCAACAGGGACCTATGGCTACACCTTC.

This clone was picked up a small number of times. The J gene is TRBJ2-7, the V gene TRBV14; 7 bases are a match to TRBD2. V was pared by 5 bases and J by 3 bases, with 7 bases of the junction left unmatched. Germline V gene sequence: CDR1 SGHDN, CDR2 FVKESK. The CDR3 length is 14 residues. DNA of the CDR3: TGTGCCAGCAGCTATGGACTAGGGAACTACGAGCAGTACTTC. Its protein is CASSYGLGNYEQYF.

The CDR3 nucleotides are TGTGCCAGCAGCTTGGGGGACATAGGATTGTCTGAAGCTTTCTTT. Translation: CASSLGDIGLSEAFF. The rearrangement links TRBV5-6 to TRBJ1-1, with D possibly TRBD1 on 6 matching bases. The V gene's germline CDR1 is SGHDT and CDR2 YYEEEE. The V and J ends lost 0 bases and 6 bases respectively, with 15 bases between them. This CDR3 comprises 15 residues.

The chain recombines TRBV27 with TRBJ1-1; D not certain. This CDR3 has 13 residues. Trimming removed 8 bases at V and 1 base at J, with 11 bases between. Germline values: CDR1 MNHEY, CDR2 SMNVEV (reference sequence). CDR3 region: CASRRYGNTEAFF. The DNA of the CDR3 is TGTGCCAGCCGTAGATATGGGAACACTGAAGCTTTCTTT.

The chain uses TRBV23-1 and TRBJ1-4; 7 nucleotides align to TRBD1. TRBV23-1 is sorted into the ORF group, with uncertain function. This CDR3 is 15 amino acids long. J lost 5 bases, V lost 4 bases, and 7 bases had no gene match. The CDR3: CASSRLRGRNEKLFF. CDR3 in DNA: TGCGCCAGCAGTCGTTTAAGGGGGCGGAATGAAAAACTGTTTTTT.

The chain carries TRBV5-1 and TRBJ1-2; D remains unclear. V lost 0 bases, J lost 4 bases, and 10 bases lay in between. CDR3 length: 14 residues. In germline, CDR1 is SGHRS, CDR2 YFSETQ. The CDR3 here is CASSLEGASYGYTF. The CDR3 DNA sequence: TGCGCCAGCAGCTTGGAGGGAGCAAGCTATGGCTACACCTTC.